Presented here are 29 T cell receptor beta chains from one specimen sequenced in a study of OX40 agonist ivuxolimab in advanced cancers. Some clones are missing from TCRdb's copy, which holds only in-frame ones; the method was immunoSEQ multiplex PCR. Of nearly 60,000 clones listed, over 70% are singletons. Sequenced here: CD4+ or CD8+ T cells sorted from blood, sampled in a trial of the OX40 agonist ivuxolimab. These receptors were taken from an adult with an advanced solid tumor such as melanoma, head and neck, liver or kidney cancer.

This clone was found once. The chain recombines TRBV14 with TRBJ1-1; D uncertain. V gave up 2 bases and J gave up 1 base, with 5 bases separating them. This CDR3 comprises 13 residues. Germline assignment: CDR1 SGHDN and CDR2 FVKESK. The CDR3 DNA is TGTGCCAGCAGCCAAATGAGGAACACTGAAGCTTTCTTT. Its translation is CASSQMRNTEAFF. Full variable domain (outside the CDR3, taken from reference TRBV14 and TRBJ1-1): EAGVTQFPSHSVIEKGQTVTLRCDPISGHDNLYWYRRVMGKEIKFLLHFVKESKQDESGMPNNRFLAERTGGTYSTLKVQPAELEDSGVYFCASSQMRNTEAFFGQGTRLTVV.

V and J are TRBV7-9 and TRBJ1-4; D gene ambiguous. Germline assignment: CDR1 SEHNR and CDR2 FQNEAQ (reference sequence). V shed 2 bases and J shed 8 bases, with 15 bases lying between them. The CDR3 covers 15 residues. The CDR3 protein is CASSLLIREREKLFF. CDR3 DNA: TGTGCCAGCAGCTTACTCATCAGAGAGAGAGAAAAACTGTTTTTT.

This clone was counted a few times. This chain links TRBV30 with TRBJ2-2; no reliable D call. The CDR3 consists of 12 residues. CDR1 and CDR2 (germline): GTSNPN, SVGIG (reference sequence). With 0 bases removed from V and 10 bases from J, the gap between germline ends came to 9 bases. The CDR3 DNA reads as TGTGCCTGGAGTGTACAAGTGGAGGAGCTGTTTTTT. Its protein product is CAWSVQVEELFF.

The V and J genes are TRBV30 and TRBJ2-2, with no clear D. Germline values: CDR1 GTSNPN, CDR2 SVGIG (reference sequence). The V end was cut by 4 bases, the J end by 5 bases, with 8 bases between. This CDR3 comprises 12 residues. CDR3 DNA: TGTGCCTGGACTCTTGTTACCGGGGAGCTGTTTTTT. It yields the protein CAWTLVTGELFF.

The rearrangement joins TRBV29-1 to TRBJ2-7; D unclear. This CDR3 contains 13 residues. Germline V gene data show CDR1 as SQVTM and CDR2 as ANQGSEA. V was clipped by 1 base and J by 1 base, with 8 bases between them. The DNA of the CDR3 is TGCAGCGTTGAAGGGTCCGGATCCTACGAGCAGTACTTC. Amino acids: CSVEGSGSYEQYF.

The chain joins TRBV18 to TRBJ2-1, with 10 nucleotides matching TRBD1. This CDR3 has 15 residues. After removal of 5 bases from V and 6 bases from J, the junction contained 7 bases not matched to a gene. The germline V gene encodes CDR1 KGHSH and CDR2 LQKENI. CDR3 nucleotides: TGTGCCAGCTCAGCCGGGACAGGGGATATCAATGAGCAGTTCTTC. Amino acid sequence: CASSAGTGDINEQFF. Full variable domain (rest looked up from reference TRBV18 and TRBJ2-1): NAGVMQNPRHLVRRRGQEARLRCSPMKGHSHVYWYRQLPEEGLKFMVYLQKENIIDESGMPKERFSAEFPKEGPSILRIQQVVRGDSAAYFCASSAGTGDINEQFFGPGTRLTVL.

V usage is TRBV7-9 and J usage is TRBJ1-1; possible D gene TRBD1, 6 bases. V was pared by 5 bases and J by 8 bases, with 18 bases between. CDR3 length: 14 residues. Per germline, CDR1 SEHNR and CDR2 FQNEAQ (reference sequence). DNA for the CDR3: TGTGCCAGCAGCAGAACGACAGGTCTTCCGGAAGCTTTCTTT. Amino acid sequence: CASSRTTGLPEAFF.

This rearrangement joins TRBV11-2 to TRBJ1-1, with D perhaps matching TRBD1 (6 bases). The germline CDR1 and CDR2 sequences are SGHAT and FQNNGV. CDR3 length: 15 residues. The V end was cut by 1 base, the J end by 0 bases, with 9 bases between. The CDR3 region has the DNA TGTGCCAGCAGCTTAGTAGGGACACTGAACACTGAAGCTTTCTTT. Translating it yields CASSLVGTLNTEAFF.

The V and J genes are TRBV5-1 and TRBJ2-5; tentative D call: TRBD2 (6 bases). The germline gives CDR1 SGHRS, CDR2 YFSETQ. The ends were cut back, 4 bases at V and 6 bases at J, with 19 bases in the middle. The CDR3 loop spans 15 amino acids. CDR3 DNA sequence: TGCGCCAGCAGCCCCGGGGGTGCGGGACCAAAGACCCAGTACTTC. Its translation is CASSPGGAGPKTQYF.

The rearrangement joins TRBV5-1 to TRBJ2-7, with a tentative D call TRBD1 (5 bases). CDR1 and CDR2 (germline): SGHRS, YFSETQ. CDR3 size: 13 residues. V lost 0 bases and J lost 3, with 7 bases in between. The CDR3 region has the DNA TGCGCCAGCAGCTTGGAGCAGGGCTACGAGCAGTACTTC. Its translation is CASSLEQGYEQYF.

The genes are TRBV10-1 and TRBJ2-5; D might be TRBD1 or TRBD2, each matching 5 bases. V lost 7 bases to trimming and J lost 7 bases, with 16 bases between them. Germline loops: CDR1 WNHNN, CDR2 SYGVQD (reference sequence). The CDR3 totals 13 residues. CDR3 sequence reads: CASTAIRGGTQYF. The CDR3 bases are TGCGCCAGCACCGCAATTCGTGGGGGGACCCAGTACTTC.

The genes are TRBV5-6 and TRBJ2-5; D is unresolved. CDR3 length: 11 amino acids. Trimming cost V 4 bases and J 2 bases, with 3 bases left between them. Germline CDR1 is SGHDT and CDR2 is YYEEEE. CDR3 residues: CASSKQETQYF. CDR3 nucleotide sequence: TGTGCCAGCAGCAAGCAAGAGACCCAGTACTTC.

This chain links TRBV10-3 with TRBJ2-6; D call uncertain. CDR1 ENHRY and CDR2 SYGVKD come from the germline V gene. This CDR3 comprises 16 residues. Trimming took 0 bases from V and 0 from J, leaving 6 bases between them. In DNA, the CDR3 is TGTGCCATCAGTGAGTCCCCCAGCTCTGGGGCCAACGTCCTGACTTTC. It specifies CAISESPSSGANVLTF.

The genes are TRBV9 and TRBJ2-3; tentative D call: TRBD2 (5 bases). V was shortened by 5 bases and J by 2 bases, with 12 bases between the two germline ends. Germline-derived CDR1 and CDR2 are SGDLS and YYNGEE. The CDR3 consists of 14 residues. CDR3 protein: CASRRGHSTDTQYF. Written as DNA, the CDR3 is TGTGCCAGCAGACGCGGGCATTCCACAGATACGCAGTATTTT.

Only a few counts were recorded for this clone. The gene calls are TRBV18 and TRBJ1-4; D is ambiguous. Germline V gives CDR1 KGHSH, CDR2 LQKENI. Trimming shortened V by 5 bases and J by 6 bases, and 13 bases separated the two germline ends. This CDR3 has 14 residues. CDR3 protein: CASSKHRRDEKLFF. In nucleotides, the CDR3 is TGTGCCAGCTCAAAACACCGAAGAGATGAAAAACTGTTTTTT.

The chain has TRBV7-9 and TRBJ2-3; 7 nucleotides align to TRBD2. CDR1 is SEHNR and CDR2 is FQNEAQ in the germline V gene (reference sequence). The CDR3 loop spans 15 amino acids. J lost 6 bases, V lost 2 bases, and 8 bases had no gene match. The CDR3 DNA reads as TGTGCCAGCAGCTTATCCGACGGGGGGTACGATACGCAGTATTTT. This codes for CASSLSDGGYDTQYF.

V usage is TRBV5-5 and J usage is TRBJ2-7; 7 bases agree with TRBD2. CDR1 is SGHKS, CDR2 YYEKEE, per germline (reference sequence). Trimming took 1 base from V and 4 from J; bases not matched to a gene: 17. The CDR3 sequence is 18 residues long. DNA for the CDR3: TGTGCCAGCAGCTTGATACCTAGCGGACCTGGGGCCTCATACGAGCAGTACTTC. Residues: CASSLIPSGPGASYEQYF.

This sequence joins TRBV11-2 and TRBJ2-5; D ambiguous. The CDR3 sequence is 15 residues long. Per germline, CDR1 SGHAT and CDR2 FQNNGV. V was shortened by 2 bases and J by 2 bases, with 12 bases between the two germline ends. The CDR3 region has the DNA TGTGCCAGCAGCTTAAATCCTTACCCACAAGAGACCCAGTACTTC. Its protein is CASSLNPYPQETQYF.

This rearrangement joins TRBV11-1 to TRBJ2-1; D is unresolved. V lost 3 bases, J lost 0 bases, and 9 bases lay in between. Germline V gene lookup returns CDR1 SGHAT and CDR2 FQDESV (reference sequence). The CDR3 contains 15 residues. The CDR3 bases are TGTGCCAGCAGCTTCGGTACGGCCTCCTACAATGAGCAGTTCTTC. This codes for CASSFGTASYNEQFF.

The chain couples TRBV28 to TRBJ2-2; no clear D gene. Germline V gene data show CDR1 as MDHEN and CDR2 as SYDVKM. There are 14 residues in the CDR3. Deletions cut 7 bases from V and 0 bases from J, with 9 bases between. The CDR3 sequence: CASTQASNTGELFF. The DNA for the CDR3 is TGTGCCAGCACGCAGGCGTCGAACACCGGGGAGCTGTTTTTT.

This clone appeared a single time. One junction end does not reproduce the germline sequence, and a read error may be involved. Other DNA sequences in this specimen translate into the identical CDR3. The chain employs TRBV27 and TRBJ2-1, with 7 bases fitting TRBD2. The germline gives CDR1 MNHEY, CDR2 SMNVEV (reference sequence). The CDR3 extends over 15 amino acids. CDR3 sequence: CASSFAGAGGNEQFF. Written as DNA, the CDR3 is TGTGCCAGCAGCTTCGCGGGAGCTGGTGGAAATGAACAGTTCTTC.

This clone showed up just a few times. V and J are TRBV30 and TRBJ2-2; the D is unclear. Germline loops: CDR1 GTSNPN, CDR2 SVGIG (reference sequence). There are 13 residues in the CDR3. The V and J ends lost 8 bases and 3 bases respectively, with 13 bases between them. CDR3 sequence: CAAPQGYTGELFF. The CDR3 nucleotides read TGTGCCGCCCCCCAAGGTTACACCGGGGAGCTGTTTTTT.

The gene calls are TRBV7-9 and TRBJ2-6, with D perhaps matching TRBD2 (6 bases). In germline, CDR1 is SEHNR, CDR2 FQNEAQ (reference sequence). The CDR3 has 17 amino acids. V lost 1 base to trimming and J lost 0 bases, with 10 bases between them. The CDR3 bases are TGTGCCAGCAGCTTAGGGACGACTAGCTCTGGGGCCAACGTCCTGACTTTC. This encodes CASSLGTTSSGANVLTF.

The rearrangement links TRBV10-3 to TRBJ1-2; D remains unclear. Trimming stripped 0 bases from V and 5 bases from J, with 10 bases between. Germline V CDR1 and CDR2: ENHRY, SYGVKD. This CDR3 contains 14 residues. CDR3 sequence: CAISESTDSYGYTF. CDR3 nucleotide sequence: TGTGCCATCAGTGAGTCTACAGATTCTTATGGCTACACCTTC.

This clone was seen a single time. This sequence joins TRBV18 and TRBJ2-7; the match to TRBD1 covers 9 bases. In germline, CDR1 is KGHSH, CDR2 LQKENI. V shed 3 bases, J shed 1 base, and the junction held 4 bases outside the gene matches. This CDR3 contains 15 residues. CDR3 DNA sequence: TGTGCCAGCTCACCGGGACAGGGCTCTTCCTACGAGCAGTACTTC. This codes for CASSPGQGSSYEQYF.

The chain joins TRBV29-1 to TRBJ2-1; D is ambiguous. There are 13 residues in the CDR3. Trimming took 2 bases from V and 5 from J, leaving 10 bases between them. CDR1 and CDR2 (germline): SQVTM, ANQGSEA. DNA of the CDR3: TGCAGCGTTGAACAAGCGACCGACAATGAGCAGTTCTTC. Encoded protein: CSVEQATDNEQFF.

V and J are TRBV7-6 and TRBJ1-6, with a tentative D call TRBD1 (5 bases). The V and J ends lost 1 base and 5 bases respectively, with 6 bases between them. This CDR3 has 14 amino acids. Germline lookup yields CDR1 SGHVS and CDR2 FNYEAQ. In nucleotides, the CDR3 is TGTGCCAGCAGCTTAGGACAGAATAATTCACCCCTCCACTTT. It yields the protein CASSLGQNNSPLHF.

This clone came up a few times. The chain uses TRBV2 and TRBJ2-2; D not certain. Germline CDR1 SNHLY, CDR2 FYNNEI. V was pared by 3 bases and J by 7 bases, with 18 bases between. The CDR3 has 16 residues. CDR3 DNA: TGTGCCAGCAGTGATCGACGGTTCTCTTACGGCGGGGAGCTGTTTTTT. It encodes CASSDRRFSYGGELFF.

This chain uses TRBV6-6 with TRBJ1-2; no definite D call. The CDR3 extends over 11 amino acids. V lost 6 bases to trimming and J lost 0 bases, with 2 bases between them. In germline, CDR1 is MNHNY, CDR2 SVGAGI (reference sequence). CDR3 in amino acids: CASRTNYGYTF. The CDR3 DNA reads TGTGCCAGCAGAACTAACTATGGCTACACCTTC.